This T cell receptor (beta chain) derives from a study of cytomegalovirus exposure and HLA in healthy donors. Turning to the study itself: Within the Caucasian-associated ancestry cluster were roughly 82% of the 398 genotyped donors.

This clone was observed a single time. Its antigen is not identified. General study points: Later genetic work tied a missense DCLRE1C variant to beta-chain V and J trimming.

CDR3 size: 13 residues. Deletions cut 4 bases from V and 3 bases from J, with 10 bases between. The germline V gene encodes CDR1 SGHDT and CDR2 YYEEEE. PCR amplification relied on 60 Vbeta primers (plus 13 Jbeta primers). Using immunoSEQ multiplex PCR, the repertoire was profiled, and TCRdb retains in-frame clones only, with some absent. The sample has about 160,000 clones, approximately 79% seen once; the top ten hold around 4%. The chain is built from TRBV5-6 and TRBJ2-5, with D hard to call. The sequencing sample was made of PBMCs. The sequence derives from a man aged 35-49 years in good health and CMV-seronegative. The CDR3: CASSQALKETQYF. Written as DNA, the CDR3 is TGTGCCAGCAGCCAGGCCCTTAAAGAGACCCAGTACTTC.